This entry lists 29 T cell receptor beta chains sequenced from one sample in a study of spatial heterogeneity in lung cancer. Time point specified: sample taken at primary tumor resection. TCRdb itself ran the 5' RACE reads through MiXCR, one entry per CDR3 protein. The profile shows a few thousand distinct CDR3 sequences, more than 3% of them singletons. Sequencing used lung tissue, obtained at surgery. These receptors originate from a human donor with early-stage non-small cell lung cancer.

This clonotype was found many times. This beta chain came through as a stray read in a library set up for alpha chains, and its size says little. V usage is TRBV12-3 or TRBV12-4 and J usage is TRBJ1-2; possibly TRBD1 for D (6 bases). Trimming stripped 2 bases from V and 4 bases from J, with 8 bases between. The CDR3 loop spans 13 amino acids. Here the CDR3 reads CASSLRGGYGYTF. In nucleotides, the CDR3 is TGTGCCAGCAGTTTAAGGGGGGGCTATGGCTACACCTTC.

With regard to this clonotype: The size of this beta chain means little, since it is a stray read in a library made for alpha chains. The J gene is TRBJ2-3, the V gene TRBV9; 7 nucleotides line up with TRBD1. The trim removed 5 bases at V and 4 bases at J, leaving 10 bases unmatched. The CDR3 sequence is 15 residues long. Germline CDR1 and CDR2: SGDLS and YYNGEE. CDR3 in DNA: TGTGCCAGCAGTCCAAATTCCCAGGGGGCAGATACGCAGTATTTT. Translation: CASSPNSQGADTQYF.

By its share, this clonotype is medium-sized. Found in a library prepared for alpha chains, this beta chain is an off-target read, and its abundance has little meaning. This chain joins TRBV28 and TRBJ1-5; tentative D call: TRBD1 (5 bases). V gave up 5 bases and J gave up 7 bases, with 12 bases separating them. The CDR3 runs 13 residues. Germline CDR1 MDHEN, CDR2 SYDVKM. The CDR3, as DNA: TGTGCCAGCAGTACAGGACTTGAACAGCCCCAGCATTTT. This translates into CASSTGLEQPQHF. The full variable domain, in which reference TRBV28 and TRBJ1-5 provide the parts outside the CDR3, is DVKVTQSSRYLVKRTGEKVFLECVQDMDHENMFWYRQDPGLGLRLIYFSYDVKMKEKGDIPEGYSVSREKKERFSLILESASTNQTSMYLCASSTGLEQPQHFGDGTRLSIL.

This clonotype was detected ten times or more. This beta chain is off target for a library built for alpha chains, so its abundance means little. This sequence joins TRBV3-1 and TRBJ2-7, with a weak D call TRBD1 (6 bases). This CDR3 spans 15 amino acids. V was trimmed by 4 bases and J by 3 bases, leaving 16 bases between them. The germline V gene has CDR1 LGHDT and CDR2 YNNKEL (reference sequence). CDR3 nucleotides: TGTGCCAGCAGCCGTACCTCCGAAGGGGGCTACGAGCAGTACTTC. It specifies CASSRTSEGGYEQYF.

This clonotype occurred a few times. This beta chain turned up in a library designed for alpha chains; as an off-target read, its abundance says little. The chain carries TRBV3-1 and TRBJ1-1, with no clear D. Trimming pared 0 bases from V and 1 base from J, leaving 6 bases between. Germline V gives CDR1 LGHDT, CDR2 YNNKEL (reference sequence). This CDR3 spans 14 amino acids. In DNA form, the CDR3 reads TGTGCCAGCAGCCAAGATTTTCGGAACACTGAAGCTTTCTTT. It is translated as CASSQDFRNTEAFF. Full variable domain (rest looked up from reference TRBV3-1 and TRBJ1-1): DTAVSQTPKYLVTQMGNDKSIKCEQNLGHDTMYWYKQDSKKFLKIMFSYNNKELIINETVPNRFSPKSPDKAHLNLHINSLELGDSAVYFCASSQDFRNTEAFFGQGTRLTVV.

Relative to its sample, this clonotype is medium-sized (0.01 to 0.1%). This beta chain came through as a stray read in a library set up for alpha chains, and its size says little. This chain uses TRBV5-1 with TRBJ2-3, with D tentatively TRBD2 (5 bases). The V gene lost 4 bases and the J gene lost 4 bases, with 16 bases spanning the gap. Germline CDR1 SGHRS, CDR2 YFSETQ. The CDR3 is 15 residues long. The CDR3 DNA is TGCGCCAGCAGCCCGGGATCTTTAACCCCAGATACGCAGTATTTT. Its protein is CASSPGSLTPDTQYF.

By proportion, this clonotype is medium-sized (0.01 to 0.1%). In a library made to pick up alpha chains, this beta chain is a stray read with a size that means little. The chain links TRBV7-9 to TRBJ2-6; 8 bases agree with TRBD1. Per germline, CDR1 SEHNR and CDR2 FQNEAQ (reference sequence). The CDR3 length is 16 residues. Germline trimming cut 5 bases from V and 4 bases from J; bases unmatched to any gene: 7. This chain's CDR3 is CASSTGQGEGANVLTF. CDR3 bases: TGTGCCAGCAGCACCGGACAGGGAGAAGGGGCCAACGTCCTGACTTTC.

This clonotype was detected ten times or more. This beta chain is off target for a library built for alpha chains, so its abundance means little. V gene TRBV7-8 combines with J gene TRBJ2-7, with D perhaps being TRBD1 or TRBD2 (6 bases each). Trimming left V 5 bases short and J 5 bases short, with 19 bases between. Germline V gives CDR1 SGHVS, CDR2 FQNEAQ. The CDR3 has 15 residues. DNA for the CDR3: TGTGCCAGCAGCCCCGTTAGGGTGGGGGGCGACGAGCAGTACTTC. Its protein is CASSPVRVGGDEQYF.

By proportion, this clonotype is medium-sized. Within a library made for alpha chains, this beta chain is off target, and its count is uninformative. This sequence joins TRBV29-1 and TRBJ2-5; D gene ambiguous. Germline V gives CDR1 SQVTM, CDR2 ANQGSEA. Trimming left V 4 bases short and J 1 base short, with 7 bases between. This CDR3 is 12 amino acids long. CDR3 DNA sequence: TGCAGCGTTGGGAAGGGCCAAGAGACCCAGTACTTC. Its protein product is CSVGKGQETQYF.

This clonotype was counted between two and nine times. The library was built for alpha chains, so this beta chain is an off-target read and its size means little. The chain couples TRBV4-2 to TRBJ1-5; D unresolved. The V gene's germline CDR1 is LGHNA and CDR2 YNFKEQ. This CDR3 region has 13 residues. The V gene lost 4 bases and the J gene lost 6 bases, with 10 bases spanning the gap. CDR3 nucleotide sequence: TGTGCCAGCAGCCTCGCCCGGGGTCAGCCCCAGCATTTT. Protein sequence: CASSLARGQPQHF.

This clonotype is termed medium-sized. As an off-target read in a library built for alpha chains, this beta chain has a frequency of little significance. The chain joins TRBV6-1 to TRBJ2-2, with D possibly matching TRBD2 (6 bases). Germline V gives CDR1 MNHNS, CDR2 SASEGT. The CDR3 has 15 amino acids. Trimming took off 11 bases at V and 3 bases at J, with 19 bases between the two ends. The CDR3 DNA follows: TGTGCCGTACCTCGCCTGGCGGGACACACCGGGGAGCTGTTTTTT. It specifies CAVPRLAGHTGELFF.

In its sample, this clonotype ranks as medium-sized. Because this beta chain is a stray read in a library intended to capture alpha chains, its abundance should not be given much weight. V usage is TRBV6-2 or TRBV6-3 and J usage is TRBJ1-2, with D uncertain. Germline V gene data show CDR1 as MNHEY and CDR2 as SVGEGT. Trimming shortened V by 7 bases and J by 5 bases, and 14 bases separated the two germline ends. The CDR3 runs to 13 residues. The CDR3 region has the DNA TGTGCCAGCAAAACTTCATGGTTGTATGGCTACACCTTC. It specifies CASKTSWLYGYTF.

This clonotype was detected many times. Being off target in a library aimed at alpha chains, this beta chain has a size of little meaning. This chain uses TRBV19 with TRBJ2-3, with D unresolved. The germline CDR1 and CDR2 sequences are LNHDA and SQIVND (reference sequence). The CDR3 is 15 amino acids. V was cut by 2 bases and J by 0 bases, with 9 bases left in between. CDR3 coding DNA: TGTGCCAGTAGTATACAGGATTCTAGCACAGATACGCAGTATTTT. As protein: CASSIQDSSTDTQYF.

This clonotype was picked up many times. Since the library was made to target alpha chains, this beta chain is a stray read and its abundance is not meaningful. This chain uses TRBV20-1 with TRBJ2-7, with TRBD1 as a possible D gene (6 bases). The V gene's germline CDR1 is DFQATT and CDR2 SNEGSKA (reference sequence). The CDR3 covers 10 residues. The CDR3 region is CGGQIYEQYF. CDR3 in DNA: TGCGGCGGACAGATCTACGAGCAGTACTTC.

By share, this clonotype counts as medium-sized (0.01 to 0.1%). Since the library was made to target alpha chains, this beta chain is a stray read and its abundance is not meaningful. The rearrangement links TRBV7-9 to TRBJ1-2; no firm D call. CDR1 is SEHNR and CDR2 is FQNEAQ in the germline V gene (reference sequence). The CDR3 is 12 amino acids. The ends were cut back, 1 base at V and 6 bases at J, with 6 bases in the middle. DNA for the CDR3: TGTGCCAGCAGCTTAGATAGCCATGGCTACACCTTC. Translation: CASSLDSHGYTF.

In this sample, this clonotype is medium-sized. This beta chain is a stray sequence in a library constructed for alpha chains; its clone size is not meaningful. CDR3 residues: CSARDDRTSGQQYV. The CDR3 DNA reads as TGCAGTGCTAGAGACGACAGGACCTCAGGCCAGCAGTACGTC. The chain links TRBV20-1 to TRBJ2-7; D may be TRBD1 (6 bases). This CDR3 region has 14 residues. V was pared by 0 bases and J by 8 bases, with 17 bases between. Per the germline V gene, CDR1 is DFQATT and CDR2 is SNEGSKA (reference sequence).

This clonotype was detected a few times. The size of this beta chain means little, since it is a stray read in a library made for alpha chains. V usage is TRBV6-2 or TRBV6-3 and J usage is TRBJ2-3; D remains ambiguous. Per the germline V gene, CDR1 is MNHEY and CDR2 is SVGEGT. CDR3 length: 17 amino acids. The V end lost 4 bases, the J end lost 4 bases, and 21 bases lay between the germline ends. CDR3 bases: TGTGCCAGCAGTTCGAAGCGTTTCGGGTTTATCGCAGATACGCAGTATTTT. Its translation: CASSSKRFGFIADTQYF.

By sample share, this clonotype is medium-sized. This beta chain was picked up by a library intended for alpha chains and is off target, so its count carries little meaning. V and J are TRBV7-9 and TRBJ2-7; maybe TRBD1 (5 bases). V gave up 1 base and J gave up 3 bases, with 13 bases separating them. The CDR3 has 15 amino acids. The germline gives CDR1 SEHNR, CDR2 FQNEAQ (reference sequence). The CDR3 nucleotides are TGTGCCAGCAGCTTAGTTTCGGGCAGGGTCTACGAGCAGTACTTC. Translated, it gives CASSLVSGRVYEQYF.

This clonotype is classed as medium-sized. In a library made to pick up alpha chains, this beta chain is a stray read with a size that means little. This rearrangement joins TRBV7-2 to TRBJ2-1; 8 bases line up with TRBD1. The CDR3 length is 13 residues. The V and J ends lost 8 bases and 12 bases, in that order; junction bases with no gene match: 12. Germline CDR1 and CDR2: SGHTA and FQGNSA. CDR3 region: CASSEQGAGGQFF. DNA of the CDR3: TGTGCCAGCTCAGAGCAGGGGGCGGGCGGGCAGTTCTTC.

Regarding this clonotype: This beta chain slipped into a library made for alpha chains as a stray read, so its size is not meaningful. The chain employs TRBV11-2 and TRBJ2-1, with D maybe TRBD2 (5 bases). The germline gives CDR1 SGHAT, CDR2 FQNNGV. The CDR3 consists of 14 residues. V lost 1 base to trimming and J lost 7 bases, with 11 bases between them. The CDR3 loop reads CASSLAGSLNEQFF. The CDR3 DNA follows: TGTGCCAGCAGCTTAGCGGGATCTTTAAATGAGCAGTTCTTC.

In its sample, this clonotype was seen a few times. A library made for alpha chains picked up this beta chain off target, so its size means little. This chain uses TRBV7-2 with TRBJ2-5, with D possibly being TRBD2 (5 bases). This CDR3 region has 12 residues. Germline CDR1 is SGHTA and CDR2 is FQGNSA. V dropped 5 bases and J dropped 4 bases, with 8 bases sitting between them. CDR3 protein: CASSAGRETQYF. The CDR3 DNA reads as TGTGCCAGCAGCGCGGGCAGAGAGACCCAGTACTTC. Looking up the rest from reference TRBV7-2 and TRBJ2-5 gives the full variable domain: GAGVSQSPSNKVTEKGKDVELRCDPISGHTALYWYRQSLGQGLEFLIYFQGNSAPDKSGLPSDRFSAERTGGSVSTLTIQRTQQEDSAVYLCASSAGRETQYFGPGTRLLVL.

This clonotype is labeled medium-sized. Since it is a stray read in a library aimed at alpha chains, this beta chain has a size that is not meaningful. The chain joins TRBV6-2 or TRBV6-3 to TRBJ1-5; no clear D. The CDR3 runs 13 residues. V lost 2 bases and J lost 6, with 8 bases in between. In germline, CDR1 is MNHEY, CDR2 SVGEGT. CDR3 DNA sequence: TGTGCCAGCAGTTACGGTGACCGTCAGCCCCAGCATTTT. Protein product: CASSYGDRQPQHF.

By share, this clonotype counts as medium-sized (0.01 to 0.1%). In a library made to pick up alpha chains, this beta chain is a stray read with a size that means little. V gene TRBV4-1 combines with J gene TRBJ2-7; D gene ambiguous. Germline loops: CDR1 MGHRA, CDR2 YSYEKL. V lost 0 bases and J lost 0, with 9 bases in between. The CDR3 has 15 residues. The CDR3 coding sequence is TGCGCCAGCAGCCAAGATTGTGCACTCTCCTACGAGCAGTACGTC. Residues: CASSQDCALSYEQYV.

This clonotype was seen more than once but under ten times. This beta chain is off target for a library built for alpha chains, so its abundance means little. The chain couples TRBV20-1 to TRBJ2-5; no clear D gene. CDR3 length: 14 amino acids. V lost 3 bases and J 5 bases, leaving 16 bases between the germline ends. Germline-derived CDR1 and CDR2 are DFQATT and SNEGSKA (reference sequence). The CDR3 DNA reads TGCAGTGCTAGCCCCCGAGTCGTGGGGGAGACCCAGTACTTC. Encoded protein: CSASPRVVGETQYF.

This clonotype is medium-sized. Being off target in a library aimed at alpha chains, this beta chain has a size of little meaning. In DNA, the CDR3 is TGTGCCACCAGTGACCACAGGAATACCTACAATGAGCAGTTCTTC. This encodes CATSDHRNTYNEQFF. This rearrangement joins TRBV24-1 to TRBJ2-1, with D possibly being TRBD1 (5 bases). V shed 4 bases and J shed 2 bases, with 11 bases lying between them. CDR3 length: 15 residues. Germline V gene data show CDR1 as KGHDR and CDR2 as SFDVKD.

A few counts support this clonotype. This beta chain appears as a stray read in a library generated for alpha chains; its size is not informative. The gene calls are TRBV18 and TRBJ2-1, with 11 bases aligning to TRBD2. This CDR3 spans 16 amino acids. The germline CDR1 and CDR2 sequences are KGHSH and LQKENI. V lost 3 bases, J lost 9 bases, and 10 bases stayed unmatched. CDR3 protein: CASSPISGGAFGEQFF. For the CDR3, the DNA is TGTGCCAGCTCACCGATTAGCGGGGGGGCATTTGGTGAGCAGTTCTTC.

At least ten counts were recorded for this clonotype. For a library built for alpha chains, this beta chain is a stray read; little rests on its size. The chain couples TRBV2 to TRBJ1-5; tentative D call: TRBD1 (5 bases). The V and J ends lost 0 bases and 5 bases respectively, with 8 bases between them. CDR1 SNHLY and CDR2 FYNNEI come from the germline V gene. This CDR3 comprises 14 residues. CDR3 DNA: TGTGCCAGCAGTGAAGCCGGGGGTTATCAGCCCCAGCATTTT. Translation: CASSEAGGYQPQHF. The complete variable domain, with remaining parts taken from reference TRBV2 and TRBJ1-5, reads EPEVTQTPSHQVTQMGQEVILRCVPISNHLYFYWYRQILGQKVEFLVSFYNNEISEKSEIFDDQFSVERPDGSNFTLKIRSTKLEDSAMYFCASSEAGGYQPQHFGDGTRLSIL.

By share, this clonotype ranks as medium-sized (0.01 to 0.1%). Since the library was made to target alpha chains, this beta chain is a stray read and its abundance is not meaningful. J is TRBJ2-1 and V is TRBV7-9; 9 positions agree with TRBD1. Germline assignment: CDR1 SEHNR and CDR2 FQNEAQ (reference sequence). J lost 0 bases, V lost 5 bases, and 5 bases had no gene match. The CDR3 is 16 residues long. The CDR3 coding sequence is TGTGCCAGCAGCCCACAGGGGGCGAGCTCCTACAATGAGCAGTTCTTC. Translation: CASSPQGASSYNEQFF.

This clonotype is labeled medium-sized. This beta chain is a stray read from a library made for alpha chains; its abundance is not meaningful. J is TRBJ2-1 and V is TRBV29-1, with D possibly being TRBD1 (5 bases). From germline, CDR1 is SQVTM and CDR2 ANQGSEA. The CDR3 contains 13 residues. V was pared by 8 bases and J by 4 bases, with 15 bases between. The CDR3 loop reads CSSQMDTYNEQFF. The CDR3 DNA sequence: TGCAGCTCCCAAATGGACACGTACAATGAGCAGTTCTTC.